This T cell receptor (beta chain) appears in the sequencing data of a study of T-cell memory formation after mild COVID-19. The overall study: Across donors, TCR clusters were largely donor specific. Notes on the study in general: Several responding clones turned up in pre-infection memory, indicating that cross-reactive memory may have taken part.

The CDR3 is 14 amino acids. CDR1 is SGHAT and CDR2 is FQNNGV in the germline V gene. With 2 bases removed from V and 7 bases from J, the gap between germline ends came to 14 bases. Concerning this clonotype itself: What it binds is unknown.

Constant-segment primers were used for 5'RACE, and the resulting TCR alpha and TCR beta cDNA libraries carried sample barcodes and UMIs. One entry per CDR3 protein results from TCRdb running MiXCR on the 5' RACE reads. The data show about 110,000 distinct CDR3 sequences, over 15% seen once. The sequenced material came from PBMCs or a T cell subset sorted from them (not recorded which). This chain connects TRBV11-2 to TRBJ1-2, with TRBD1 as a possible D gene (5 bases). The clonotype comes from a man aged 18 to 30 who had mild COVID-19 (a few samples of this study predate the infection). Cell type and time point are not known. The CDR3 coding sequence is TGTGCCAGCAGCTTAAATCAAGGGACGGGTGGCTACACCTTC. The encoded protein is CASSLNQGTGGYTF.